This TCR beta chain was recovered during a study of preoperative IRX-2 immunotherapy in early breast cancer. The protocol was immunoSEQ multiplex PCR, while the TCRdb copy is restricted to in-frame clones and leaves out a portion. Among around 25,000 clones, roughly four fifths were seen once, and the ten largest hold about 6.8%. The CDR3 is 15 residues long. V gave up 5 bases and J gave up 2 bases; unmatched junction bases: 7. CDR1 LNHDA and CDR2 SQIVND come from the germline V gene (reference sequence). Treatment denoted: preoperative locoregional IRX-2 cytokine immunotherapy. Samples came from a phase Ib trial of preoperative locoregional IRX-2 cytokine immunotherapy.

The rearrangement joins TRBV19 to TRBJ2-7, with 9 bases lining up with TRBD1. This receptor was identified in a human donor with breast cancer. The sequencing used lymph node tissue, collected after IRX-2 immunotherapy. CDR3 nucleotides: TGTGCCAGTAGTCAACAGGGGGCAATAACCTACGAGCAGTACTTC. Protein product: CASSQQGAITYEQYF.